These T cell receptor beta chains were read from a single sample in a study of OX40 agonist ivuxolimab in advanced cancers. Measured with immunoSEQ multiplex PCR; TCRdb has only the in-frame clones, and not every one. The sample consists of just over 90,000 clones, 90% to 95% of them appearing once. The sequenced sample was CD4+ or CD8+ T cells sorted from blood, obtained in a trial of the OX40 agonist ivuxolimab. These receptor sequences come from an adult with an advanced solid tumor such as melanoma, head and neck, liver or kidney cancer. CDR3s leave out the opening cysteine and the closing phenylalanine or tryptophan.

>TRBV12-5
ASGLGQGPNTEAF
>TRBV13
ASSSRGLDNSPLH
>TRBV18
ASAPQGYEQY
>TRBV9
ASSVERLNTEAF
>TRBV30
AWRGQVETQY
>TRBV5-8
ASSLDRMISGYT
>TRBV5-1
ASSLLAGVFPNYEQY
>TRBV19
ASKDRGARGNQPQH
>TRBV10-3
AIRFILTGEAF
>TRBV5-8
ASSFADLNTEAF
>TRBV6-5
ASSYSSNTGELF
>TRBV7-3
ASSQLGQGADGYT
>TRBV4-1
ASSPMGPPNTGELF
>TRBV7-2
ASSPLGPTGVKNIQY
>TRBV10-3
AIRRGIRDAGTYGNEQF
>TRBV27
ASSPRGGGGEKLF
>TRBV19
ASSIFIAASTDTQY
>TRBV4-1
ASSPDPGTSGRNGELF
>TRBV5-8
ASSPGQPNLSNQPQH
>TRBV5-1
ASSPGLAGARGSYEQY
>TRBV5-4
ASSLRLAGGPGANVLT
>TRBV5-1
ASSLLYGALIGNEQF
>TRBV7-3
ASSYGGSETQY
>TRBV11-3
ASSSQGLAGVTDTQY
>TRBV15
ATSPRAGGYNEQF
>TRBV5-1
ASSLAGEDRAF
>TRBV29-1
SVDNESTDTQY
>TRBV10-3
AIGGGRDTGELF
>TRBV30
ASNPGTGDYGYT
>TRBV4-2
ASSQGDGQGVAEAF
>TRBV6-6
AIEDPGVAQGQY
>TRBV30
AWSGRADFYNEQF
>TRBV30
ASSGGQEETQY
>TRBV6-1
ASSLTGYEQY
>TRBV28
ASSLPGGHLPYEQY
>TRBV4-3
ASSQGQGGSPLH
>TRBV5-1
ASSLPGSATEAF
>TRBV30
APFPHDRFLETQY
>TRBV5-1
ASSLVIGYSTDTQY
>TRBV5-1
ASSLVTQGEAF
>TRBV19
ASSIAVTRAYEQY
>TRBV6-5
ASGGRGVEQTQY
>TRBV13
ASSTPGLAGGRRQY
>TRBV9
ASSVVPLGLAGVGLTYNEQF
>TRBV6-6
ASRAGGPTGELF
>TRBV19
ASSPGVTAYEQY
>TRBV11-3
ASSVRLAPSYNEQF